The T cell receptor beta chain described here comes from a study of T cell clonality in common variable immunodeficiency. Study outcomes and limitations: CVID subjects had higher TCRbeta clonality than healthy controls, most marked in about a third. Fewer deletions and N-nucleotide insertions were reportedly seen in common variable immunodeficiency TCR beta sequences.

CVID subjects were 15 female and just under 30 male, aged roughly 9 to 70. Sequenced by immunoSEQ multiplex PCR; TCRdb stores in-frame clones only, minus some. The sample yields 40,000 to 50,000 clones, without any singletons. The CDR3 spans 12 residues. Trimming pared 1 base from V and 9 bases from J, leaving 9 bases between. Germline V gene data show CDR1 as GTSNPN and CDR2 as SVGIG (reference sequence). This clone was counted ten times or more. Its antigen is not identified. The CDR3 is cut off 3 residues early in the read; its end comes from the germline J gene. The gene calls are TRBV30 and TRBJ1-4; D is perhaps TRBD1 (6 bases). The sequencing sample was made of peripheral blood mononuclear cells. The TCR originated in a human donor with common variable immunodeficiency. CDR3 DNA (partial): TGTGCCTGGAGTGAATGGGACAAAAAA. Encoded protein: CAWSEWDKK. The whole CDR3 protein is CAWSEWDKKLFF.